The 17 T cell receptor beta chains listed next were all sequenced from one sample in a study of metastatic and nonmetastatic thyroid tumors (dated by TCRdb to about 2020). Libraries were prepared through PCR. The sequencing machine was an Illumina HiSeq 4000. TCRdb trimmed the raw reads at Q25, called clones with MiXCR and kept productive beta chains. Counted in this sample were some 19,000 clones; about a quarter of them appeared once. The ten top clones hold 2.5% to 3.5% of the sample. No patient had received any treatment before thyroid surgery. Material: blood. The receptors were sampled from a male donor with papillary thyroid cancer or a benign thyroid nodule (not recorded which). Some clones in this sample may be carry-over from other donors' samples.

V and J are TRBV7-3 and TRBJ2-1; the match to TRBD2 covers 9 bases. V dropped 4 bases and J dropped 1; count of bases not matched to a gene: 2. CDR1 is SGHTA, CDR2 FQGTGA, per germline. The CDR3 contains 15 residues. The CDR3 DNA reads TGTGCCAGCAGCTCAGCGGGAGGTTCCTACAATGAGCAGTTCTTC. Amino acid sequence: CASSSAGGSYNEQFF.

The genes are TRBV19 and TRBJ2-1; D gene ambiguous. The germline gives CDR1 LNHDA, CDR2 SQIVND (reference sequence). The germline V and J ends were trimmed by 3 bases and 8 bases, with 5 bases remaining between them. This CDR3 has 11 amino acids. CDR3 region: CASSMRDEQFF. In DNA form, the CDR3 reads TGTGCCAGTAGTATGCGCGATGAGCAGTTCTTC.

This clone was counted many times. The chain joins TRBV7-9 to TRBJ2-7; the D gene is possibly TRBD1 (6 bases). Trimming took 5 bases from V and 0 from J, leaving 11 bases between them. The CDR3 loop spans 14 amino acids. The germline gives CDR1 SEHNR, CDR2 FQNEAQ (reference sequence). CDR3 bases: TGTGCCAGCAGCCAAAGGACAGCCTCCTACGAGCAGTACTTC. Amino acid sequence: CASSQRTASYEQYF.

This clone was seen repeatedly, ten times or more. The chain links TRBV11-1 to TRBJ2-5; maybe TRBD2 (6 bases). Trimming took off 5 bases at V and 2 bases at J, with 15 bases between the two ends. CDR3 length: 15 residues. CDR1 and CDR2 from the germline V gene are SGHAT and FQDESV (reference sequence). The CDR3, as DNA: TGTGCCAGCAGCCCCCGCGGACTACTACAAGAGACCCAGTACTTC. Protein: CASSPRGLLQETQYF.

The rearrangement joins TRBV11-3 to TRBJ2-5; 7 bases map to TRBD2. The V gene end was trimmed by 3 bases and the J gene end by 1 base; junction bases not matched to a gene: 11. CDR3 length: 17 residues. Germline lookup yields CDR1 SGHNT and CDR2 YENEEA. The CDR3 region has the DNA TGTGCCAGCAGCTTGCGATTGACTAGCAGAAGCCAAGAGACCCAGTACTTC. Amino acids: CASSLRLTSRSQETQYF.

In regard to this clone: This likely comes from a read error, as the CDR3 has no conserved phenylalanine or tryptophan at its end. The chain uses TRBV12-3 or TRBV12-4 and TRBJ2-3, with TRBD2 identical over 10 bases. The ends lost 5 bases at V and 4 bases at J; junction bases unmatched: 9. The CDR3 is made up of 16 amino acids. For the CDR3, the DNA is TGTGCCAGCAGTCAGGGACTAGCGTCTAGCTCAGATACGCAGTATGTT. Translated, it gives CASSQGLASSSDTQYV.

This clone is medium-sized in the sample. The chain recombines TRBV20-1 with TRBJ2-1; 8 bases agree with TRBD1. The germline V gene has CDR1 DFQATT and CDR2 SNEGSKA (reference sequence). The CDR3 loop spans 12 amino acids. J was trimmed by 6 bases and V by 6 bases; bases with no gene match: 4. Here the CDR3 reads CSANRGSNEQFF. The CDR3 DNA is TGCAGTGCAAACAGGGGGTCCAATGAGCAGTTCTTC.

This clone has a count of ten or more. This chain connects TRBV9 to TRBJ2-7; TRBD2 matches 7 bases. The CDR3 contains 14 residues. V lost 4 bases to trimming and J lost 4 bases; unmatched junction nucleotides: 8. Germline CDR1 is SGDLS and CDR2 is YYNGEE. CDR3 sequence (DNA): TGTGCCAGCAGCCTCCGGGACTACGGGTACGAGCAGTACTTC. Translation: CASSLRDYGYEQYF. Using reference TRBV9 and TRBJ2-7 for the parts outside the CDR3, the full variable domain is DSGVTQTPKHLITATGQRVTLRCSPRSGDLSVYWYQQSLDQGLQFLIQYYNGEERAKGNILERFSAQQFPDLHSELNLSSLELGDSALYFCASSLRDYGYEQYFGPGTRLTVT.

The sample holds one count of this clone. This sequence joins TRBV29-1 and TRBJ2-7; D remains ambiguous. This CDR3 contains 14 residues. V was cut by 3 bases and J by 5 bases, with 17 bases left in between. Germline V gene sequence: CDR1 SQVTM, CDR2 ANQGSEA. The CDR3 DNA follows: TGCAGCGTTGAGGAGTGGGTAGGCTCACACGAGCAGTACTTC. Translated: CSVEEWVGSHEQYF.

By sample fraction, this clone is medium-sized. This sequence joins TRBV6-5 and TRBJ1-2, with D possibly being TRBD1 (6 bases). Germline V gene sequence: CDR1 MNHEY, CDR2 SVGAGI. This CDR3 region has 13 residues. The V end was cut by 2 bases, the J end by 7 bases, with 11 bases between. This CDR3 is CASSYQGNSGYTF. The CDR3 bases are TGTGCCAGCAGTTACCAGGGGAATTCTGGCTACACCTTC.

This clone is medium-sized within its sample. The CDR3 is CASSLQGGSPLHF. The CDR3 DNA reads TGTGCCAGCAGTTTACAGGGGGGTTCACCCCTCCACTTT. The V gene is TRBV27, the J gene TRBJ1-6, with 7 bases aligning to TRBD1. Germline CDR1 is MNHEY and CDR2 is SMNVEV (reference sequence). The CDR3 has 13 residues. The ends lost 2 bases at V and 9 bases at J; junction bases unmatched: 1.

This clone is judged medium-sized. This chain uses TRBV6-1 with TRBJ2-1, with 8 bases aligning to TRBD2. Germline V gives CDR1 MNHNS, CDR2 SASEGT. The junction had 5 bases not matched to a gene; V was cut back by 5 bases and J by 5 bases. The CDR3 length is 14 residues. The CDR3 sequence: CASSSRGGHNEQFF. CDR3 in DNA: TGTGCCAGCAGTTCCCGGGGGGGCCACAATGAGCAGTTCTTC.

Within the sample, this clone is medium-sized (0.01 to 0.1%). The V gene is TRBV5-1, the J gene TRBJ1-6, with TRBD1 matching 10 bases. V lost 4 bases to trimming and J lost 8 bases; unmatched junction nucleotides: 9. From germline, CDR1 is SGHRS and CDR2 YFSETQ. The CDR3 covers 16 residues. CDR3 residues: CASSPSRDRGDSPLHF. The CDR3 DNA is TGCGCCAGCAGCCCGAGTCGGGACAGGGGAGATTCACCCCTCCACTTT.

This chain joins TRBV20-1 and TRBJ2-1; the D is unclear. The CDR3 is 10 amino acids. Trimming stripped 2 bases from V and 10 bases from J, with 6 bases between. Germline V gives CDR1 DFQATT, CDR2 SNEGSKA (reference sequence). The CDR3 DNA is TGCAGTGCTAGACCCCGGGAGCAGTTCTTC. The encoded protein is CSARPREQFF.

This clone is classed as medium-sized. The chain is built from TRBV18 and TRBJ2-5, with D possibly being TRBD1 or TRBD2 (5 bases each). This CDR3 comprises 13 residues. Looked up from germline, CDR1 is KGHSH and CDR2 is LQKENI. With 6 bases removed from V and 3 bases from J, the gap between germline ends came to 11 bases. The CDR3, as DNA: TGTGCCAGCTCCTCCGGGACGGAAGAGACCCAGTACTTC. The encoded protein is CASSSGTEETQYF.

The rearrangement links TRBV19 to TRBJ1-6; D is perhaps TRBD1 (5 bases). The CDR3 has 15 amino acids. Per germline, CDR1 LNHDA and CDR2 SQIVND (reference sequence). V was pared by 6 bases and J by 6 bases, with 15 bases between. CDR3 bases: TGTGCCAGTAGAACTGGGACGCCGGGTAATTCACCCCTCCACTTT. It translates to CASRTGTPGNSPLHF.

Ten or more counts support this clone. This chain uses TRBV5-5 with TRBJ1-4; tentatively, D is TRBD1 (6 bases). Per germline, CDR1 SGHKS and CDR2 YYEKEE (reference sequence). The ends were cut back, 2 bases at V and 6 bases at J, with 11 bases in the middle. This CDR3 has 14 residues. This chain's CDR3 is CASSFTGMDEKLFF. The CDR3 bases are TGTGCCAGCAGCTTCACAGGGATGGATGAAAAACTGTTTTTT.